The 8 T cell receptor beta chains listed next were all sequenced from one sample in a study of T cells after yellow fever vaccination. TCRdb passed the 5' RACE reads through MiXCR, listing each CDR3 protein once. This table holds a few hundred thousand distinct CDR3 sequences, almost 4% found once. The sample here was PBMCs, taken 5 days after the yellow fever booster vaccination. The receptors were gathered from a man aged 18 to 30 who received the YFV17D yellow fever vaccine.

The V and J genes are TRBV20-1 and TRBJ2-1, with D perhaps matching TRBD2 (5 bases). V lost 4 bases, J lost 0 bases, and 13 bases lay in between. This CDR3 region has 15 residues. Per the germline V gene, CDR1 is DFQATT and CDR2 is SNEGSKA (reference sequence). This chain's CDR3 is CSATPLGSSYNEQFF. DNA for the CDR3: TGCAGTGCTACCCCACTGGGGAGCTCCTACAATGAGCAGTTCTTC.

The rearrangement uses TRBV4-2 and TRBJ2-5; 10 positions match TRBD2. The germline V gene encodes CDR1 LGHNA and CDR2 YNFKEQ. After removal of 0 bases from V and 1 base from J, the junction contained 2 bases not matched to a gene. The CDR3 covers 16 residues. The CDR3 DNA follows: TGTGCCAGCAGCCAAGACCCTAGCGGGGGCCAAGAGACCCAGTACTTC. Amino acids: CASSQDPSGGQETQYF.

The chain is built from TRBV7-2 and TRBJ1-6; no firm D call. The CDR3 runs 13 residues. V shed 4 bases and J shed 13 bases, with 14 bases lying between them. Looked up from germline, CDR1 is SGHTA and CDR2 is FQGNSA. The CDR3 nucleotides read TGTGCCAGCAGCTCGGATCTACGGGCGCCCCTCCACTTT. The encoded protein is CASSSDLRAPLHF.

V is TRBV7-2 and J is TRBJ2-3; D tentatively reads TRBD1 or TRBD2 (5 bases each). V shed 2 bases and J shed 8 bases, with 23 bases lying between them. The CDR3 has 17 residues. Germline CDR1 SGHTA, CDR2 FQGNSA. CDR3 DNA: TGTGCCAGCAGCTTAAGGTTCCCCTGGACTCCAAGGGGTACGCAGTATTTT. It translates to CASSLRFPWTPRGTQYF.

The table lists this clonotype with many counts. Here the CDR3 reads CASSRDMRTGELFF. CDR3 bases: TGTGCCAGCAGCCGGGACATGAGGACCGGGGAGCTGTTTTTT. V and J are TRBV5-6 and TRBJ2-2, with D tentatively TRBD1 (6 bases). The CDR3 totals 14 residues. CDR1 and CDR2 (germline): SGHDT, YYEEEE. The germline V and J ends were trimmed by 4 bases and 5 bases, with 12 bases remaining between them.

V usage is TRBV6-5 and J usage is TRBJ2-3; 10 bases line up with TRBD2. The germline V gene encodes CDR1 MNHEY and CDR2 SVGAGI. The length of the CDR3 is 15 residues. The trim removed 7 bases at V and 1 base at J, leaving 5 bases unmatched. In DNA form, the CDR3 reads TGTGCCAGCAACCGGCTAGCGGGGGGCACAGATACGCAGTATTTT. Translating it yields CASNRLAGGTDTQYF.

This clonotype was detected many times. This chain joins TRBV10-3 and TRBJ1-5; D not certain. Germline V gene data show CDR1 as ENHRY and CDR2 as SYGVKD. This CDR3 region has 13 residues. Trimming removed 3 bases from V and 5 bases from J, with 8 bases in between. The CDR3 nucleotides read TGTGCCATCAGTGAAGGAGGACATCAGCCCCAGCATTTT. It encodes CAISEGGHQPQHF.

A few counts support this clonotype. This chain joins TRBV3-1 and TRBJ1-1, with 8 bases aligning to TRBD1. There are 15 residues in the CDR3. The germline CDR1 and CDR2 sequences are LGHDT and YNNKEL (reference sequence). V was clipped by 4 bases and J by 6 bases; unmatched bases: 10. The chain's CDR3 is CASSPVRGRVSEAFF. In nucleotides, the CDR3 is TGTGCCAGCAGCCCCGTCAGGGGGCGCGTGTCTGAAGCTTTCTTT.